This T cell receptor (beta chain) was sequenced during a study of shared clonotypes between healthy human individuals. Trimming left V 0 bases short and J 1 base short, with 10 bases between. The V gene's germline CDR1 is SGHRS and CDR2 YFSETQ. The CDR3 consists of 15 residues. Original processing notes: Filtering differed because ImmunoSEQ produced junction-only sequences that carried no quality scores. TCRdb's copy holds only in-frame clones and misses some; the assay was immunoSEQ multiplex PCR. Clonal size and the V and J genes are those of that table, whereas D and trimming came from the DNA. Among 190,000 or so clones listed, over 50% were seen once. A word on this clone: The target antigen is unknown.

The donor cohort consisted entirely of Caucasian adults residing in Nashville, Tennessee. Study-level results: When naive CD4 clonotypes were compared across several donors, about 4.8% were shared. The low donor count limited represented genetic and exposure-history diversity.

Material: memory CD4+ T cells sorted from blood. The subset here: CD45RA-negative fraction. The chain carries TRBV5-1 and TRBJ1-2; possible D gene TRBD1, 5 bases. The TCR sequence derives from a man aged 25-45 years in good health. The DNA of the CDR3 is TGCGCCAGCAGCTTGGAAACAGGCATTAACTATGGCTACACCTTC. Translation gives CASSLETGINYGYTF.